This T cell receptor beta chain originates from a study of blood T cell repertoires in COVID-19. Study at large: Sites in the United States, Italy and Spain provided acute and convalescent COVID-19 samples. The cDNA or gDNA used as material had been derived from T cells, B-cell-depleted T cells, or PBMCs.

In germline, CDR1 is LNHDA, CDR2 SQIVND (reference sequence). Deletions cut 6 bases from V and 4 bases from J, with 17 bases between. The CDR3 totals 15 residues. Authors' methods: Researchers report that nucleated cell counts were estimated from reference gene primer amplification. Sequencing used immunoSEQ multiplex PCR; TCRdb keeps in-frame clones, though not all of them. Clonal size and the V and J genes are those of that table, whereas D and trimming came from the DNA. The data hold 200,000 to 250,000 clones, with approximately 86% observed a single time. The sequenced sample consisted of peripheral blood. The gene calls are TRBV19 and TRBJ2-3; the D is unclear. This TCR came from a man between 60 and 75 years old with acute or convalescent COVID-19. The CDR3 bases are TGTGCCAGTAGACCCAACCCCCCCACGGCAGATACGCAGTATTTT. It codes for CASRPNPPTADTQYF.